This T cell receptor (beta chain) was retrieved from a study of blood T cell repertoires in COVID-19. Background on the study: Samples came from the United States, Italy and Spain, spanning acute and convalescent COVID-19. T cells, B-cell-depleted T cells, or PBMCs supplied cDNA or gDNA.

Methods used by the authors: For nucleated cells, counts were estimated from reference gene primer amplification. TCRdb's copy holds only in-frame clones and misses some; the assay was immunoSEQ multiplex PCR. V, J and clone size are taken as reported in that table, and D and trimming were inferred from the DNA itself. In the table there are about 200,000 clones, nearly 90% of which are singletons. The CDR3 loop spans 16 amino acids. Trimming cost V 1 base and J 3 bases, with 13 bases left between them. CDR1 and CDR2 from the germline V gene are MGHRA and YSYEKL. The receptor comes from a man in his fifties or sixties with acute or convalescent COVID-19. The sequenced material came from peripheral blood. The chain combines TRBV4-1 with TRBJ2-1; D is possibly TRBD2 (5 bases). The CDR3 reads CASSQGSPGYYNEQFF. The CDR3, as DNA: TGCGCCAGCAGCCAAGGGTCTCCGGGGTACTACAATGAGCAGTTCTTC.